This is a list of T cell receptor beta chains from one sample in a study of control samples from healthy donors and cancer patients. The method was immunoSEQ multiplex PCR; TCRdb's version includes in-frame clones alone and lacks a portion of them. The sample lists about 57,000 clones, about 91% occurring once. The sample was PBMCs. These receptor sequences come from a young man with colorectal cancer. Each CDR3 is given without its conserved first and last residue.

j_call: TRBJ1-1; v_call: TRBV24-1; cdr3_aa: ATSGTEKGRGEAF
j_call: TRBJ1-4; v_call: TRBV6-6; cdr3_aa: ASSPKARASNEKLF
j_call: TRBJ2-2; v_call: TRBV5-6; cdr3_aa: ASSPRTVWNTGELF
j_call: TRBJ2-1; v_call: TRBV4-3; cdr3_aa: ASSQDEARGNNEQF
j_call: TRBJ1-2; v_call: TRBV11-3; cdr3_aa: ASSQLGASYGYT
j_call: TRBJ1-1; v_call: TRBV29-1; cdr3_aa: SVDPGGANNEAF
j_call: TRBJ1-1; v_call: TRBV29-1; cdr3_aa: SVPRGTGGSQAF
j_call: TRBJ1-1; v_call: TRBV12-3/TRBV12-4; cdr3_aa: ASRIQLAEAF
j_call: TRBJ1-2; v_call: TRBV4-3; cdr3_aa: ASSQFLGGTRLYGYT
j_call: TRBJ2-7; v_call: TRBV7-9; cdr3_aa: ASSLVGGGEQY
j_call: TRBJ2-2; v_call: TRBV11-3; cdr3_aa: ASSPAGGTGELF
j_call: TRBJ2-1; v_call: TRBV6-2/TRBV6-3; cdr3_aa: ASSGVGLAGAPGF
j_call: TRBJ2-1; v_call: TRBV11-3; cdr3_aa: ASSLKRGATGNEQF
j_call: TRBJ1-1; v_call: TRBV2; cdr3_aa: ASSAGGVAFGMNTEAF
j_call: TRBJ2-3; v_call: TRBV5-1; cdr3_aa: ASQAGGRTDTQY
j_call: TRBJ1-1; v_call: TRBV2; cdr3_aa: ASRRLDRGTEAF
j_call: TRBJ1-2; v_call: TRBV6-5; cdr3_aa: ASSYSQLKYRGGYT
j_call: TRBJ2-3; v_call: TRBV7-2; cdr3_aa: ASSSPGTSFDTQY
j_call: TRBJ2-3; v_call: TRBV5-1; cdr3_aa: ASSNARPADTQY
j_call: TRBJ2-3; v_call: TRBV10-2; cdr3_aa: ASSEVSGPQHLTDTQY
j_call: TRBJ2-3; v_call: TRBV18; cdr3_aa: ASSPYGGGEEDTQY
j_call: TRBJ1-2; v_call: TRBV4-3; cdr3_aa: ASSPSPGTATSYGYT
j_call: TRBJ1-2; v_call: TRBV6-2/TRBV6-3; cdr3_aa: ASSHFRNGYT
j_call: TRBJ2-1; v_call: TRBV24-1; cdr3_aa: ATSGALPGSNEQF
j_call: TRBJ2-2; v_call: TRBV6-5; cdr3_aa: ASSRLSIGTGELF
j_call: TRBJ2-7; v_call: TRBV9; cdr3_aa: ASSVDLGQRYEQY
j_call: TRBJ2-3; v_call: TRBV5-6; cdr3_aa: ASSLASTGAADTQY
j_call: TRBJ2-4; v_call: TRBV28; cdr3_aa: ASNEIAKNIQY
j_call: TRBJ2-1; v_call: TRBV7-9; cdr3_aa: ATPPVGGQSYNEQF
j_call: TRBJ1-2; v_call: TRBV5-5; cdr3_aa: ASSSYVGAQNT
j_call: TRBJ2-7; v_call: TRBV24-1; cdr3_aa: AAWAETETSYEQY
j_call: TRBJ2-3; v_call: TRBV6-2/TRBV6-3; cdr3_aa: ASSLAASTDTQY
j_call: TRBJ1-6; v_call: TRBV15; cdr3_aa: ATSRLRGDNSPLH
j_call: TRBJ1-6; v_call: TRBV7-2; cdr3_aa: ASSPHPKLVTLQELH
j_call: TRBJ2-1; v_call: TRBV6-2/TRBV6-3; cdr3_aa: ASSYSEGLAGGLSYNEQF
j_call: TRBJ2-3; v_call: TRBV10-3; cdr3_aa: AISETSGGLDTQY
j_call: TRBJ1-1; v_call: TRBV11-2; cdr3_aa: ASSLDVFTEAF
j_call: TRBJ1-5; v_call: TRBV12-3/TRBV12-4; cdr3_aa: ASSPGDLAQH
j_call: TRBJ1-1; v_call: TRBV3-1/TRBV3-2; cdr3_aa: ASSPSGQGPMNTEAF
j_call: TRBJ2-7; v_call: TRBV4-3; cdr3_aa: ASSQEGGTGEQY
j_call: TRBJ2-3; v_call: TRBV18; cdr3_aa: ASSDRATDTQY
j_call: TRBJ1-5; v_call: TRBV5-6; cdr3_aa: ASSFGQGGSNQPQH